This T cell receptor (beta chain) was obtained from a study of OX40 agonist ivuxolimab in advanced cancers. About the study: The mean age was around 56 years, ranging from 23 to 79, with 82.7% of participants male.

The table came from immunoSEQ multiplex PCR; TCRdb's copy has only in-frame clones and leaves some out. The sample includes about 88,000 clones, 80% to 90% of them seen just once. Per germline, CDR1 SNHLY and CDR2 FYNNEI. The CDR3 runs to 11 residues. Deletions cut 7 bases from V and 2 bases from J, with 6 bases between. This clonotype was obtained from an adult with an advanced solid tumor such as melanoma, head and neck, liver or kidney cancer. V usage is TRBV2 and J usage is TRBJ2-7, with a tentative D call TRBD1 (5 bases). The sequences come from CD4+ or CD8+ T cells sorted from blood, collected in a trial of the OX40 agonist ivuxolimab. CDR3 amino acids: CASTGTYEQYF. DNA of the CDR3: TGTGCCAGCACAGGGACCTACGAGCAGTACTTC.